These T cell receptor beta chains were read from a single sample in a study of T cell responses to AZD1222 COVID-19 vaccine. Produced via immunoSEQ multiplex PCR; TCRdb's table is partial and in-frame only. Here the sample spans 45,000 to 60,000 clones, about 86% being singletons. This specimen was peripheral blood, taken on day 0 of AZD1222 vaccination. All receptors derive from an adult in good health. Each CDR3 is given with its conserved first and last residue. The D gene is left open where the match is weak. Size tells how often a clone was seen (once, few, many) or the class of an expanded clone, and some rows leave it out.

v_call: TRBV18
j_call: TRBJ2-1
clone_size: NA
d_call: NA
cdr3_aa: CASSPLGDSEQFF
cdr3_nt: TGTGCCAGCTCACCCCTGGGAGACAGTGAGCAGTTCTTC

v_call: TRBV5-1
j_call: TRBJ2-2
clone_size: NA
d_call: TRBD1
cdr3_aa: CASSLGTGGSGELFF
cdr3_nt: TGCGCCAGCAGCTTGGGGACAGGGGGTTCCGGGGAGCTGTTTTTT

v_call: TRBV27
j_call: TRBJ1-5
clone_size: NA
d_call: TRBD1
cdr3_aa: CASSPLQGFTQPQHF
cdr3_nt: TGTGCCAGCAGTCCACTACAGGGGTTCACTCAGCCCCAGCATTTT

v_call: TRBV5-1
j_call: TRBJ1-3
clone_size: NA
d_call: NA
cdr3_aa: CASSLQGGASGNTIYF
cdr3_nt: TGCGCCAGCAGCTTGCAAGGGGGGGCCTCTGGAAACACCATATATTTT

v_call: TRBV12-3/TRBV12-4
j_call: TRBJ1-2
clone_size: NA
d_call: TRBD1
cdr3_aa: CASSTQGNYGYTF
cdr3_nt: TGTGCCAGCAGTACACAGGGGAACTATGGCTACACCTTC

v_call: TRBV4-2
j_call: TRBJ1-6
clone_size: NA
d_call: TRBD1
cdr3_aa: CASSPMDRGSPLHF
cdr3_nt: TGTGCCAGCAGCCCGATGGACAGGGGATCACCCCTCCACTTT

v_call: TRBV7-2
j_call: TRBJ1-2
clone_size: NA
d_call: NA
cdr3_aa: CASSFWQIANYGYTF
cdr3_nt: TGTGCCAGCAGCTTCTGGCAGATAGCTAACTATGGCTACACCTTC

v_call: TRBV7-8
j_call: TRBJ2-7
clone_size: NA
d_call: TRBD1
cdr3_aa: CASSYSGGGQGYEDEQYF
cdr3_nt: TGTGCCAGCAGCTATTCGGGTGGCGGACAGGGGTATGAAGACGAGCAGTACTTC

v_call: TRBV7-9
j_call: TRBJ1-2
clone_size: NA
d_call: NA
cdr3_aa: CASSPPAGTYGYTF
cdr3_nt: TGTGCCAGCAGCCCACCCGCAGGCACCTATGGCTACACCTTC

v_call: TRBV7-2
j_call: TRBJ1-2
clone_size: NA
d_call: NA
cdr3_aa: CASSLRLGPSYGYTF
cdr3_nt: TGTGCCAGCAGCTTGAGGTTAGGACCTTCATATGGCTACACCTTC

v_call: TRBV9
j_call: TRBJ2-7
clone_size: NA
d_call: NA
cdr3_aa: CASSVGGLGDYEQYF
cdr3_nt: TGTGCCAGCAGCGTAGGGGGGTTAGGGGACTACGAGCAGTACTTC

v_call: TRBV2
j_call: TRBJ1-5
clone_size: few
d_call: NA
cdr3_aa: CASSEGAYQPQHF
cdr3_nt: TGTGCCAGCAGTGAAGGGGCTTATCAGCCCCAGCATTTT

v_call: TRBV4-1
j_call: TRBJ2-7
clone_size: NA
d_call: NA
cdr3_aa: CASSREPGQGFYEQYF
cdr3_nt: TGCGCCAGCAGCCGGGAACCGGGACAAGGGTTCTACGAGCAGTACTTC

v_call: TRBV7-6
j_call: TRBJ1-1
clone_size: large
d_call: NA
cdr3_aa: CASSLVVGGGNTEAFF
cdr3_nt: TGTGCCAGCAGCTTAGTCGTAGGGGGGGGGAACACTGAAGCTTTCTTT